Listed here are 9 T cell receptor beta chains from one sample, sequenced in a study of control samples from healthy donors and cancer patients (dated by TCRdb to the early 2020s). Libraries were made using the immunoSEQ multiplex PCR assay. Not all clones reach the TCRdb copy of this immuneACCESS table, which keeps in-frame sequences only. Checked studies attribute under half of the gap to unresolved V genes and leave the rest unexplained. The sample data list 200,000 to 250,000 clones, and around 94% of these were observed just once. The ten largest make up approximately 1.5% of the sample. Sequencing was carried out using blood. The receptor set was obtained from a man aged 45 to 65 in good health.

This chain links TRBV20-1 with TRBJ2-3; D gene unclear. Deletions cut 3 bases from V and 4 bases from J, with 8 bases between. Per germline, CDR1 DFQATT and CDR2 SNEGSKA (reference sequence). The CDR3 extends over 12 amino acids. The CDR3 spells CSASFVADTQYF. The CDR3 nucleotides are TGCAGTGCTAGTTTTGTTGCAGATACGCAGTATTTT.

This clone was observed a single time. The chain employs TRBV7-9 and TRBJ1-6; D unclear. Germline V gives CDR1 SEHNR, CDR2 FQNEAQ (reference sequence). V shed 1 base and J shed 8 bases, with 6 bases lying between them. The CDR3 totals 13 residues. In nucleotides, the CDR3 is TGTGCCAGCAGCTTAGACGGGGATTCACCCCTCCACTTT. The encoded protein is CASSLDGDSPLHF.

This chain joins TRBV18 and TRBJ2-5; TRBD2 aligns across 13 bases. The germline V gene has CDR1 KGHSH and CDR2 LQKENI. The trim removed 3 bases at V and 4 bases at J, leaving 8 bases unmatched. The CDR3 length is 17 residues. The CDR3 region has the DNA TGTGCCAGCTCACCGAGTCCGGGACTAGCGGGGTTAGAGACCCAGTACTTC. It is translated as CASSPSPGLAGLETQYF.

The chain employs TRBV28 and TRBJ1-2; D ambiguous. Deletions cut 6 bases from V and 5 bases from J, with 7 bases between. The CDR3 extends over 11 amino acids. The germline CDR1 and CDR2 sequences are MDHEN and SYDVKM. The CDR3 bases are TGTGCCAGCAGCAAGACATATGGCTACACCTTC. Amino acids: CASSKTYGYTF.

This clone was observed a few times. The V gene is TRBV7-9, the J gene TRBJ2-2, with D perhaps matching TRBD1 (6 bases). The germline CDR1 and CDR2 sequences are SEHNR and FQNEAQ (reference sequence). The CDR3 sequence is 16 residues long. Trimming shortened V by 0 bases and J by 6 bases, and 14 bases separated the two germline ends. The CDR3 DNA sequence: TGTGCCAGCAGCTTAGCGAGGCAGGGGAAGGCCGGGGAGCTGTTTTTT. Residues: CASSLARQGKAGELFF.

Here the CDR3 reads CASTPVEGTEAFF. For the CDR3, the DNA is TGTGCCAGCACCCCAGTTGAGGGCACTGAAGCTTTCTTT. The chain has TRBV6-2 or TRBV6-3 and TRBJ1-1, with D hard to call. Germline V gene sequence: CDR1 MNHEY, CDR2 SVGEGT. The CDR3 totals 13 residues. Trimming pared 7 bases from V and 4 bases from J, leaving 13 bases between.

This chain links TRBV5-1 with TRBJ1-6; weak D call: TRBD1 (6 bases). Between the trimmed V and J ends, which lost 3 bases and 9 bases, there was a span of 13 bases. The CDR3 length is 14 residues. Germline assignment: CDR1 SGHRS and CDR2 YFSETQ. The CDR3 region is CASSSGQRSSPLHF. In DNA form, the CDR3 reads TGCGCCAGCAGCTCCGGACAGAGAAGTTCACCCCTCCACTTT. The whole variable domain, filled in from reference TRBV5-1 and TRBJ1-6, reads KAGVTQTPRYLIKTRGQQVTLSCSPISGHRSVSWYQQTPGQGLQFLFEYFSETQRNKGNFPGRFSGRQFSNSRSEMNVSTLELGDSALYLCASSSGQRSSPLHFGNGTRLTVT.

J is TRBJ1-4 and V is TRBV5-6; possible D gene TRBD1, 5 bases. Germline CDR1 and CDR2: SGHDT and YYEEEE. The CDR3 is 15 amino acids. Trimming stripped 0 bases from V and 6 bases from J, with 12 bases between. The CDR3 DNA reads TGTGCCAGCAGCTTGGTGGGGGGTGAGGATGAAAAACTGTTTTTT. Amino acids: CASSLVGGEDEKLFF.

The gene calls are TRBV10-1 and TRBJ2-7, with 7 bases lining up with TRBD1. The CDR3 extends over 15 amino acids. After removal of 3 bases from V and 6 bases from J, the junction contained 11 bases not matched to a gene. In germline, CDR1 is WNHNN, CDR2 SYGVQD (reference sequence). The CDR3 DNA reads TGCGCCAGCAGTGACACGGACAGGACAAACCGCGAGCAGTACTTC. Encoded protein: CASSDTDRTNREQYF.